This section outlines one TCR beta chain sequence together with its context. No antigen is known for it. With 6 bases clipped from V and 1 base from J, the junction kept 7 bases outside the gene matches. Germline V gene lookup returns CDR1 KGHSH and CDR2 LQKENI. The CDR3 covers 16 residues. The sample comes from a study of OX40 agonist ivuxolimab in advanced cancers. Study information: An agonistic anti-OX40 (CD134) antibody, ivuxolimab, was used to treat the patients. People who had prior anti-PD-1, anti-PD-L1 or anti-CTLA-4 therapy could take part, and about 37% had some. Study-wide points: At 0.1 to 3.0 mg/kg, CD4+ and CD8+ blood T cells expanded clonally by week 6. On average, a greater number of expanded clones characterised CD8+ T cells relative to CD4+.

Produced via immunoSEQ multiplex PCR; TCRdb's table is partial and in-frame only. The sample holds more than 50,000 clones, roughly nine tenths seen once. J is TRBJ2-5 and V is TRBV18; 11 positions match TRBD2. The sample consisted of CD4+ or CD8+ T cells sorted from blood, taken in a trial of the OX40 agonist ivuxolimab. This clonotype was sampled from an adult with an advanced solid tumor such as melanoma, head and neck, liver or kidney cancer. The CDR3 nucleotides are TGTGCCAGCTCCGGGAGCCTAGCGGGGGGCCAAGAGACCCAGTACTTC. It yields the protein CASSGSLAGGQETQYF.